The 12 T cell receptor beta chains below come from one sample, sequenced in a study of control samples from healthy donors and cancer patients. Assay used: immunoSEQ multiplex PCR; TCRdb lists only in-frame clones, some missing. The sample carries 110,000 to 150,000 clones, roughly 92% recorded once. Source material: blood. The receptors shown here come from a man aged 25-45 years in good health.

The gene calls are TRBV4-3 and TRBJ1-6; 8 nucleotides line up with TRBD1. V lost 1 base to trimming and J lost 0 bases; unmatched junction nucleotides: 11. Germline CDR1 and CDR2: LGHNA and YSLEER. The CDR3 length is 20 residues. The DNA for the CDR3 is TGCGCCAGCAGCCAAGCCCTCCGGACAGGGTTCAGCTCCTATAATTCACCCCTCCACTTT. Translation gives CASSQALRTGFSSYNSPLHF.

The CDR3 DNA reads TGTGCCAGCAGCAAATGGTACCTAGCGGGAGCCCATGAGCAGTTCTTC. It encodes CASSKWYLAGAHEQFF. The V call is TRBV21-1, the J call TRBJ2-1; TRBD2 reflects the table's D call only, with no check against the DNA. TRBV21-1 is classified as a pseudogene. This CDR3 has 16 amino acids.

V gene TRBV28 combines with J gene TRBJ2-6; D gene uncertain. V lost 6 bases and J 0 bases, leaving 6 bases between the germline ends. There are 14 residues in the CDR3. Germline lookup yields CDR1 MDHEN and CDR2 SYDVKM. Here the CDR3 reads CASRVLSGANVLTF. CDR3 nucleotides: TGTGCCAGCAGGGTCCTCTCTGGGGCCAACGTCCTGACTTTC.

The chain links TRBV2 to TRBJ1-1; possible D gene TRBD1, 6 bases. V dropped 6 bases and J dropped 4 bases, with 15 bases sitting between them. The CDR3 is 14 residues long. Germline V CDR1 and CDR2: SNHLY, FYNNEI. DNA for the CDR3: TGTGCCAGCAGCCAACAGGGTCTTGGCACTGAAGCTTTCTTT. Its protein product is CASSQQGLGTEAFF.

The chain joins TRBV18 to TRBJ1-2; no reliable D call. V lost 2 bases and J lost 2, with 9 bases in between. Germline CDR1 and CDR2: KGHSH and LQKENI. The CDR3 is 14 amino acids. CDR3 amino acids: CASSPKVINYGYTF. CDR3 in DNA: TGTGCCAGCTCACCAAAGGTCATCAACTATGGCTACACCTTC. The whole variable domain, filled in from reference TRBV18 and TRBJ1-2, reads NAGVMQNPRHLVRRRGQEARLRCSPMKGHSHVYWYRQLPEEGLKFMVYLQKENIIDESGMPKERFSAEFPKEGPSILRIQQVVRGDSAAYFCASSPKVINYGYTFGSGTRLTVV.

In DNA form, the CDR3 reads TGTGCCAGCAGCCAAGGGCCTCTGACCAATCAGCCCCAGCATTTT. It codes for CASSQGPLTNQPQHF. The rearrangement links TRBV3-1 (or the pseudogene TRBV3-2) to TRBJ1-5; no firm D call. The CDR3 has 15 amino acids. Looked up from germline, CDR1 is LGHDT and CDR2 is YNNKEL (reference sequence). Trimming took off 1 base at V and 3 bases at J, with 10 bases between the two ends.

This chain connects TRBV30 to TRBJ2-1; 7 nucleotides align to TRBD2. Germline V gives CDR1 GTSNPN, CDR2 SVGIG (reference sequence). After removal of 7 bases from V and 4 bases from J, the junction contained 7 bases not matched to a gene. The CDR3 covers 13 residues. The CDR3 here is CASEAGTYNEQFF. CDR3 bases: TGTGCCTCCGAAGCGGGAACTTACAATGAGCAGTTCTTC.

CDR3 nucleotides: TGTGCCAGCTCACCAGACAGGGTTCTAGTCCCTACGCAGTATTTT. Translated, it gives CASSPDRVLVPTQYF. V gene TRBV18 combines with J gene TRBJ2-3; TRBD1 matches at 7 bases. Germline-derived CDR1 and CDR2 are KGHSH and LQKENI. The ends lost 2 bases at V and 8 bases at J; junction bases unmatched: 10. There are 15 residues in the CDR3. Full variable domain (outside the CDR3, taken from reference TRBV18 and TRBJ2-3): NAGVMQNPRHLVRRRGQEARLRCSPMKGHSHVYWYRQLPEEGLKFMVYLQKENIIDESGMPKERFSAEFPKEGPSILRIQQVVRGDSAAYFCASSPDRVLVPTQYFGPGTRLTVL.

The V and J genes are TRBV6-1 and TRBJ2-1; 9 nucleotides match TRBD2. The CDR3 runs 15 residues. J gave up 8 bases and V 2 bases, and 7 bases lay outside the gene matches. Germline CDR1 reads MNHNS; CDR2 reads SASEGT. CDR3: CASSERAGGPYEQFF. The CDR3 coding sequence is TGTGCCAGCAGTGAACGGGCGGGAGGGCCCTATGAGCAGTTCTTC.

This rearrangement joins TRBV24-1 to TRBJ1-3, with D perhaps TRBD1 (6 bases). This CDR3 spans 17 amino acids. Trimming stripped 9 bases from V and 0 bases from J, with 20 bases between. CDR1 and CDR2 from the germline V gene are KGHDR and SFDVKD. The CDR3 protein is CATATTAGHYSGNTIYF. The CDR3 DNA reads TGTGCCACCGCGACTACCGCGGGACACTACTCTGGAAACACCATATATTTT.

The chain recombines TRBV11-2 with TRBJ1-1, with TRBD1 as a possible D gene (5 bases). CDR3 length: 15 residues. Germline V gene data show CDR1 as SGHAT and CDR2 as FQNNGV. Trimming stripped 7 bases from V and 4 bases from J, with 19 bases between. The CDR3 is CASTKSRAGVTEAFF. The CDR3 coding sequence is TGTGCCAGCACCAAATCTCGCGCGGGGGTCACTGAAGCTTTCTTT.

This clone was seen only a few times. The gene calls are TRBV14 and TRBJ1-2; 8 bases agree with TRBD1. The CDR3 spans 15 residues. V was pared by 2 bases and J by 0 bases, with 2 bases of the junction left unmatched. Germline values: CDR1 SGHDN, CDR2 FVKESK. This CDR3 reads CASSQTGGANYGYTF. CDR3 DNA: TGTGCCAGCAGCCAAACAGGGGGAGCTAACTATGGCTACACCTTC.